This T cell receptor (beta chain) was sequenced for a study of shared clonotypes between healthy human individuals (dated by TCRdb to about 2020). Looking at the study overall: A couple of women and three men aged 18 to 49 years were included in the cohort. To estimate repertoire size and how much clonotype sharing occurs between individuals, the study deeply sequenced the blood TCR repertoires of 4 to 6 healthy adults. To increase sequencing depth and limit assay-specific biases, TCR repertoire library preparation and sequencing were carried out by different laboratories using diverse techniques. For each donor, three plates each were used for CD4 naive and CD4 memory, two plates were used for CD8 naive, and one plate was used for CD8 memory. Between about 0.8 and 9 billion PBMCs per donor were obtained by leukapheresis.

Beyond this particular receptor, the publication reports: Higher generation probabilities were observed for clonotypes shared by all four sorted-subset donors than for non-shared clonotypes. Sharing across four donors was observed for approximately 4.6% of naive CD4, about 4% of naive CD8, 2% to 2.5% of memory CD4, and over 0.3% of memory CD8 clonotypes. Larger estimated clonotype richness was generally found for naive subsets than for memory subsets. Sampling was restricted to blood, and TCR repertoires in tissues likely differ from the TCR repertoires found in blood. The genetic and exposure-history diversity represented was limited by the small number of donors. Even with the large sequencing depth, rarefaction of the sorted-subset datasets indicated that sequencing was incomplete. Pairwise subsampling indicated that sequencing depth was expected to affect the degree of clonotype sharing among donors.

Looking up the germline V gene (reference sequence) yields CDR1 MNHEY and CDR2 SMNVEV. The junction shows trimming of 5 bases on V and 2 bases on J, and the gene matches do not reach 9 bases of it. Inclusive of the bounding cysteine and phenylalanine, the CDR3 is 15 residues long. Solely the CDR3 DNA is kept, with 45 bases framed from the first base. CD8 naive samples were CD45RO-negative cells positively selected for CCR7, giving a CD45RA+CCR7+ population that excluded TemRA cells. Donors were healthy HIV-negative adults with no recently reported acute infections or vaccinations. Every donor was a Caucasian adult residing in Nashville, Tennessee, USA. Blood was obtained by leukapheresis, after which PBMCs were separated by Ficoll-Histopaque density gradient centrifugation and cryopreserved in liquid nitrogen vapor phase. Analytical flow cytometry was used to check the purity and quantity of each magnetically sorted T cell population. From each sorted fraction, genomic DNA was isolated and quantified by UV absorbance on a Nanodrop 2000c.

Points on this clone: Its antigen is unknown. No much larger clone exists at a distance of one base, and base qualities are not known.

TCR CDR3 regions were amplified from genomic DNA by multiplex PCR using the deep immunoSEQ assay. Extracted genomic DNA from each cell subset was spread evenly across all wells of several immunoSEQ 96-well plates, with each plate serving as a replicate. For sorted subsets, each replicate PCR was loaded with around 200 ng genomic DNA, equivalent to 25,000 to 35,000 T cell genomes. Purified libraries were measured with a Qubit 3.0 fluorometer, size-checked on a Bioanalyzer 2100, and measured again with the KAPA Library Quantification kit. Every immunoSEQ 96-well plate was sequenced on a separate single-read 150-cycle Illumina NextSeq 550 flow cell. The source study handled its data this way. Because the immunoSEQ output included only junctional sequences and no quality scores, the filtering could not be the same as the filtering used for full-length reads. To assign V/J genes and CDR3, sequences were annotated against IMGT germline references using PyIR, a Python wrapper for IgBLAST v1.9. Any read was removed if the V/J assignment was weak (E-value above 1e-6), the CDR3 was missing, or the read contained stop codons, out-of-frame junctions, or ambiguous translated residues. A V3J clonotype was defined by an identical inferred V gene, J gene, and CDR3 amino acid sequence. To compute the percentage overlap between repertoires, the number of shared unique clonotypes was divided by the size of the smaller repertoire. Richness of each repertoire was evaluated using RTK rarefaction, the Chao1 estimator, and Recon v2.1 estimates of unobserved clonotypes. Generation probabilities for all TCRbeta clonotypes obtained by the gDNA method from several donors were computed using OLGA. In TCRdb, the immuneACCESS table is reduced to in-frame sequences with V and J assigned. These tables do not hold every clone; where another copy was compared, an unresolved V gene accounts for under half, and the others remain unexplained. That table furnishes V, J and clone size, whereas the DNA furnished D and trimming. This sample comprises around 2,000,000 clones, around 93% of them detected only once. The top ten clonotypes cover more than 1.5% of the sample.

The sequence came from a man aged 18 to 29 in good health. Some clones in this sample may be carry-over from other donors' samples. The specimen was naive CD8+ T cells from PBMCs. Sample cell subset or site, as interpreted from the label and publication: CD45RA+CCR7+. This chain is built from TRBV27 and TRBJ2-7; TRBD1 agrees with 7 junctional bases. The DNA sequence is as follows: TGTGCCAGCAGTCCAATCCAGGGGGATCCCTACGAGCAGTACTTC. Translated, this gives CASSPIQGDPYEQYF.